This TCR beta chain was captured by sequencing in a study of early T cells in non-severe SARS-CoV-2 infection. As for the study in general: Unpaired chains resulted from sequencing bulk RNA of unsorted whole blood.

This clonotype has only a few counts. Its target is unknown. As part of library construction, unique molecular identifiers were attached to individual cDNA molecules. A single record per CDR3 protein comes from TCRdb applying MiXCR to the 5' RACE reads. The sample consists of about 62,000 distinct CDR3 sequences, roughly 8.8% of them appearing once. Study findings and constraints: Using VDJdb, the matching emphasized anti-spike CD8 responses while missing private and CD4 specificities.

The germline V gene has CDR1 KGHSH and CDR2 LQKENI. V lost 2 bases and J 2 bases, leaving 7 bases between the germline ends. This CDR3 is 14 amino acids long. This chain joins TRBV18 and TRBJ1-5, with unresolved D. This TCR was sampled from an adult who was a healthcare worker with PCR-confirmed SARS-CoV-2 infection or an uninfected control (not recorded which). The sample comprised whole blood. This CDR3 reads CASSPGVGNQPQHF. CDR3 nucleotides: TGTGCCAGCTCACCAGGGGTAGGCAATCAGCCCCAGCATTTT. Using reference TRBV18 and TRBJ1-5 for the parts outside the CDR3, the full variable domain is NAGVMQNPRHLVRRRGQEARLRCSPMKGHSHVYWYRQLPEEGLKFMVYLQKENIIDESGMPKERFSAEFPKEGPSILRIQQVVRGDSAAYFCASSPGVGNQPQHFGDGTRLSIL.